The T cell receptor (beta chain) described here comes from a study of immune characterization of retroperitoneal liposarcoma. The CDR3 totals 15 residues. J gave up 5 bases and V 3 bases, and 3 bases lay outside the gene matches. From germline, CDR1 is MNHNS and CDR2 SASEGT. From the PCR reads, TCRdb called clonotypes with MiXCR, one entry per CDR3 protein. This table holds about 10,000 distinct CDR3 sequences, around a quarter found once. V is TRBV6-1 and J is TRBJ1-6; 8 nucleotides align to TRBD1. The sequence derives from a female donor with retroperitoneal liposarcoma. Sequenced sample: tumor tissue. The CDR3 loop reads CASSEQTGDNSPLHF. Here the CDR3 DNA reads TGTGCCAGCAGTGAGCAGACAGGGGATAATTCACCCCTCCACTTT.